This TCR beta chain was identified in a study of CD8+ T cells in alopecia areata. cDNA reverse transcribed from extracted RNA served as the sequencing template. Using immunoSEQ multiplex PCR, the repertoire was profiled, and TCRdb retains in-frame clones only, with some absent. The data show hundreds of thousands of clones, with more than 45% seen just once and 0.45% held by the top ten. The CDR3 runs to 18 residues. CDR1 MNHEY and CDR2 SMNVEV come from the germline V gene (reference sequence). Trimming cost V 4 bases and J 0 bases, with 16 bases left between them. Sequenced material: CD4+ T cells sorted from blood, taken at week 0. The TCR sequence derives from a human donor with alopecia areata. The genes are TRBV27 and TRBJ2-6; weak D call: TRBD1 (6 bases). CDR3 coding DNA: TGTGCCAGCAGTTCCGTTACAGGGTTGGGCTCTGGGGCCAACGTCCTGACTTTC. Translated: CASSSVTGLGSGANVLTF.